This TCR beta chain was observed in a study of T cells after yellow fever vaccination. Overall study results and limits: The secondary response was weaker but peaked faster, day 5 versus 15. Post-booster samples contained most primary-vaccination clones (approximately 97% CD4, roughly 88% CD8).

The CDR3 extends over 13 amino acids. V dropped 5 bases and J dropped 6; count of bases not matched to a gene: 5. Germline V gene lookup returns CDR1 KGHDR and CDR2 SFDVKD. This clonotype appeared a few times. Antigen unknown. TCRdb itself ran the 5' RACE reads through MiXCR, one entry per CDR3 protein. Of hundreds of thousands of distinct CDR3 sequences detected, over 5% appear once; the ten largest clones hold about 15%. This receptor was obtained from a man in his thirties or forties who received the YFV17D yellow fever vaccine. Sequencing used PBMCs, obtained 5 days after the yellow fever booster vaccination. The chain joins TRBV24-1 to TRBJ1-2; 7 bases match TRBD1. The CDR3 DNA is TGTGCCACCAGTGTAACAGGGGTTAATGGCTACACCTTC. Protein product: CATSVTGVNGYTF.